The 14 T cell receptor beta chains below all came from one sample that was sequenced in a study of cytomegalovirus exposure and HLA in healthy donors. The protocol was immunoSEQ multiplex PCR, while the TCRdb copy is restricted to in-frame clones and leaves out a portion. The profile covers 68,000 or so clones, with around 90% appearing a single time and 3.1% taken by the ten largest. Source material: PBMCs. The receptors shown here come from a man between 18 and 35 years old in good health and CMV-seronegative.

The J gene is TRBJ1-1, the V gene TRBV28; the D is unclear. V lost 5 bases and J lost 5, with 9 bases in between. Germline V gene sequence: CDR1 MDHEN, CDR2 SYDVKM. CDR3 length: 12 residues. The CDR3 sequence: CASSIWRTEAFF. The CDR3 bases are TGTGCCAGCAGTATTTGGAGGACTGAAGCTTTCTTT.

The gene calls are TRBV19 and TRBJ2-7, with 9 nucleotides matching TRBD1. In germline, CDR1 is LNHDA, CDR2 SQIVND (reference sequence). The V and J ends lost 4 bases and 5 bases, in that order; junction bases with no gene match: 6. This CDR3 is 14 amino acids long. DNA for the CDR3: TGTGCCAGTAGTACACAGGGGGCGATCAACGAGCAGTACTTC. It translates to CASSTQGAINEQYF.

This clone showed up just once. The chain is built from TRBV15 and TRBJ2-7; 8 bases match TRBD2. V shed 6 bases and J 5 bases; nucleotides not matched to a gene: 12. Germline lookup yields CDR1 LNHNV and CDR2 YYDKDF (reference sequence). CDR3 size: 15 residues. CDR3 amino acids: CATSWTGTRPHEQYF. For the CDR3, the DNA is TGTGCCACCAGTTGGACCGGGACTAGACCGCACGAGCAGTACTTC. Full variable domain (remainder filled in from reference TRBV15 and TRBJ2-7): DAMVIQNPRYQVTQFGKPVTLSCSQTLNHNVMYWYQQKSSQAPKLLFHYYDKDFNNEADTPDNFQSRRPNTSFCFLDIRSPGLGDTAMYLCATSWTGTRPHEQYFGPGTRLTVT.

In the case of this clone: One end of the junction does not line up with germline, which may come from a read error. This chain joins TRBV5-8 and TRBJ2-7; TRBD1 matches 7 bases. Germline CDR1 is SGHTS and CDR2 is YDEGEE. The CDR3 contains 15 residues. CDR3 DNA sequence: TGTGACAGCAGTATCGGGACAGTCGGGTCCTACGAGCAGTACTTC. Translating gives CDSSIGTVGSYEQYF. Complete variable domain (other parts from reference TRBV5-8 and TRBJ2-7): EAGVTQSPTHLIKTRGQQATLRCSPISGHTSVYWYQQALGLGLQFLLWYDEGEERNRGNFPPRFSGRQFPNYSSELNVNALELEDSALYLCDSSIGTVGSYEQYFGPGTRLTVT.

This clone appeared a single time. V usage is TRBV7-8 and J usage is TRBJ2-5; the match to TRBD1 covers 9 bases. With 5 bases clipped from V and 5 bases from J, the junction kept 12 bases outside the gene matches. The CDR3 is 16 residues long. Germline V gene sequence: CDR1 SGHVS, CDR2 FQNEAQ. The chain's CDR3 is CASSRRRDRAKETQYF. The CDR3 DNA sequence: TGTGCCAGCAGCAGACGAAGGGACAGGGCGAAGGAGACCCAGTACTTC. Supplemented by reference TRBV7-8 and TRBJ2-5, the full variable domain reads GAGVSQSPRYKVAKRGQDVALRCDPISGHVSLFWYQQALGQGPEFLTYFQNEAQLDKSGLPSDRFFAERPEGSVSTLKIQRTQQEDSAVYLCASSRRRDRAKETQYFGPGTRLLVL.

The gene calls are TRBV6-1 and TRBJ2-1; 7 bases align to TRBD2. This CDR3 region has 16 residues. With V trimmed by 0 bases and J by 7 bases, 9 bases remained unmatched. Germline assignment: CDR1 MNHNS and CDR2 SASEGT. The chain's CDR3 is CASSEAPSGARNEQFF. The CDR3 DNA follows: TGTGCCAGCAGTGAAGCCCCTAGCGGAGCTCGGAATGAGCAGTTCTTC.

This clone was recorded a few times. This sample includes further DNA sequences coding for the same CDR3. The chain is built from TRBV9 and TRBJ2-7; 8 positions agree with TRBD1. Trimming cost V 2 bases and J 2 bases; bases outside gene matches: 3. CDR3 length: 14 amino acids. Germline values: CDR1 SGDLS, CDR2 YYNGEE. CDR3: CASSVGTGPYEQYF. The CDR3 coding sequence is TGTGCCAGCAGCGTTGGGACAGGCCCCTACGAGCAGTACTTC.

The V gene is TRBV4-3, the J gene TRBJ1-5; 11 bases line up with TRBD1. The CDR3 has 15 residues. V was pared by 3 bases and J by 5 bases, with 3 bases of the junction left unmatched. The germline gives CDR1 LGHNA, CDR2 YSLEER. The CDR3 here is CASSQGTGGYQPQHF. In nucleotides, the CDR3 is TGCGCCAGCAGCCAGGGGACAGGGGGGTATCAGCCCCAGCATTTT.

This rearrangement joins TRBV18 to TRBJ2-7; 7 nucleotides agree with TRBD1. Germline V lookup: CDR1 KGHSH, CDR2 LQKENI. With 3 bases clipped from V and 0 bases from J, the junction kept 5 bases outside the gene matches. CDR3 length: 15 amino acids. CDR3 amino acids: CASSPQGVSSYEQYF. CDR3 DNA: TGTGCCAGCTCACCCCAGGGGGTATCCTCCTACGAGCAGTACTTC.

This clone occurred a few times. The DNA for the CDR3 is TGTGCCACCAGCCGCAATAGAGGGTCCTACAATGAGCAGTTCTTC. Protein: CATSRNRGSYNEQFF. The rearrangement links TRBV15 to TRBJ2-1; tentative D call: TRBD2 (5 bases). Looked up from germline, CDR1 is LNHNV and CDR2 is YYDKDF (reference sequence). The length of the CDR3 is 15 residues. Trimming removed 5 bases at V and 1 base at J, with 12 bases between.

The gene calls are TRBV28 and TRBJ1-2; 9 bases map to TRBD1. V lost 6 bases and J lost 5; bases outside the gene matches: 7. The CDR3 is 14 amino acids. Germline CDR1 is MDHEN and CDR2 is SYDVKM. CDR3 sequence (DNA): TGTGCCAGCAGGGACAGGGGAACCGGGTATGGCTACACCTTC. Translated, it gives CASRDRGTGYGYTF.

This chain joins TRBV5-8 and TRBJ1-5, with 7 nucleotides matching TRBD1. The length of the CDR3 is 15 residues. The J segment lost 3 bases and the V segment lost 4 bases, leaving 7 bases of the junction unmatched. CDR1 and CDR2 from the germline V gene are SGHTS and YDEGEE. CDR3 sequence: CASSGGTASNQPQHF. CDR3 DNA: TGTGCCAGCAGCGGCGGGACAGCCTCCAATCAGCCCCAGCATTTT.

The chain has TRBV5-1 and TRBJ1-3; D not certain. CDR1 and CDR2 from the germline V gene are SGHRS and YFSETQ. V lost 4 bases to trimming and J lost 0 bases, with 5 bases between them. The CDR3 consists of 13 residues. The CDR3 DNA reads TGCGCCAGCAGCGCGGACTCTGGAAACACCATATATTTT. Its protein product is CASSADSGNTIYF.

The chain has TRBV9 and TRBJ2-5, with 9 bases that match TRBD2. The ends lost 3 bases at V and 4 bases at J; junction bases unmatched: 7. Germline assignment: CDR1 SGDLS and CDR2 YYNGEE. The CDR3 covers 15 residues. For the CDR3, the DNA is TGTGCCAGCAGCGCCTCGGGCGGGAGGGGAGAGACCCAGTACTTC. It translates to CASSASGGRGETQYF. The entire variable domain, with the rest obtained from reference TRBV9 and TRBJ2-5, is as follows: DSGVTQTPKHLITATGQRVTLRCSPRSGDLSVYWYQQSLDQGLQFLIQYYNGEERAKGNILERFSAQQFPDLHSELNLSSLELGDSALYFCASSASGGRGETQYFGPGTRLLVL.